This is a list of T cell receptor beta chains from one sample in a study of cytomegalovirus exposure and HLA in healthy donors. Profiling relied on immunoSEQ multiplex PCR, and the TCRdb table lists in-frame clones only, not all of them. The data contain 60,000 to 100,000 clones, 60% to 85% of them seen just once; the ten biggest clones take up around 5.8%. What was sequenced was PBMCs. The receptors were gathered from a male donor in good health and CMV-seropositive. CDR3s leave out the opening cysteine and the closing phenylalanine or tryptophan.

length | V | CDR3
12 | TRBV7-9 | ASRPGTATFDYT
9 | TRBV10-3 | AIGTGREQY
12 | TRBV5-1 | ASSRQGSGTEAF
12 | TRBV27 | ASKGGVFYNEQF
11 | TRBV7-2 | ASSPNSADTQY
10 | TRBV28 | ASSLKGYIQY
13 | TRBV2 | ASSRTGGSTGELF
13 | TRBV4-3 | ASSPWTVMNTEAF
12 | TRBV2 | ASSERANNQPQH
13 | TRBV5-6 | ASSPPPSGSYEQY
13 | TRBV5-4 | ASSLTGRSGNTIY
13 | TRBV7-2 | ASSFLGVSSYEQY
11 | TRBV7-2 | ASSEQGNQPQH
13 | TRBV7-8 | ASSSGDSAGETQY
13 | TRBV9 | ASTLLAGPYNEQF
12 | TRBV5-6 | ASSPFGGLDEQY
14 | TRBV6-5 | ASSYSGGRMAYEQY
11 | TRBV6-5 | ASRYTGTYEQY